This T cell receptor beta chain was documented in a study of blood T cell repertoires in COVID-19. The wider study: COVID-19 samples collected from the United States, Italy and Spain covered acute and convalescent phases.

Germline V lookup: CDR1 MNHEY, CDR2 SMNVEV (reference sequence). Deletions cut 4 bases from V and 2 bases from J, with 16 bases between. This CDR3 region has 16 residues. Using immunoSEQ multiplex PCR, the repertoire was profiled, and TCRdb retains in-frame clones only, with some absent. The repertoire has 300,000 to 400,000 clones, more than 70% of them found once; the top ten carry about 6.7%. Seattle's enrolled individuals joined amid active infection and were then monitored longitudinally. This sequence joins TRBV27 and TRBJ2-3; D may be TRBD1 (6 bases). The receptor's source is a woman between 65 and 79 years old with COVID-19, enrolled during active disease. Sequencing was carried out using peripheral blood. The CDR3 sequence is CASSSGQPAATDTQYF. The CDR3 bases are TGTGCCAGCAGTTCTGGACAGCCCGCGGCCACAGATACGCAGTATTTT.